The 32 T cell receptor beta chains below all came from one sample that was sequenced in a study of T cell clonality in common variable immunodeficiency. Using immunoSEQ multiplex PCR, the repertoire was profiled, and TCRdb retains in-frame clones only, with some absent. The sample presents tens of thousands of clones, none singletons. The sequenced sample consisted of peripheral blood mononuclear cells. The receptors shown here come from a person aged 18 to 70 in good health.

This clone was seen many times. CDR3 protein: CSASFGGNEQFF. The CDR3 DNA, read in part, is TGCAGTGCTAGCTTTGGCGGGAATGAG. The chain employs TRBV20-1 and TRBJ2-1, with D tentatively TRBD2 (5 bases). Read sequence stops 3 residues before the CDR3 end, and the germline J gene provides the missing end. CDR1 DFQATT and CDR2 SNEGSKA come from the germline V gene (reference sequence). The CDR3 totals 12 residues. V lost 3 bases to trimming and J lost 7 bases, with 10 bases between them.

This clone occurred many times. The missing CDR3 end, 3 residues past where the read stops, is filled in from the germline J gene. This chain links TRBV20-1 with TRBJ1-1; D ambiguous. From germline, CDR1 is DFQATT and CDR2 SNEGSKA (reference sequence). V was pared by 2 bases and J by 5 bases, with 15 bases between. This CDR3 is built from 14 residues. The CDR3 sequence: CSARPRTGKTEAFF. The CDR3 DNA, read in part, is TGCAGTGCTAGACCCCGGACGGGGAAGACTGAA.

The part of the CDR3 DNA that was read is TGTGCCAGCAGCTTTGAGGGAGGGGATGGAGAGACC. Translating it yields CASSFEGGDGET. The full CDR3 is CASSFEGGDGETQYF. The rearrangement joins TRBV11-3 to TRBJ2-5, with 7 bases lining up with TRBD2. The read ends 3 residues early relative to the CDR3; the germline J gene fills the gap. Germline V gives CDR1 SGHNT, CDR2 YENEEA. CDR3 length: 15 residues. With V trimmed by 3 bases and J by 4 bases, 8 bases remained unmatched.

This clone has at least ten counts. The read terminates 3 residues ahead of where the CDR3 ends, so the germline J gene completes it. The chain carries TRBV7-9 and TRBJ2-7; 7 bases fit TRBD2. CDR1 is SEHNR, CDR2 FQNEAQ, per germline (reference sequence). The junction had 5 bases not matched to a gene; V was cut back by 5 bases and J by 1 base. The CDR3 sequence is 14 residues long. The CDR3 bases that were read are TGTGCCAGCAGCGCGGCTAGCGGATCCTACGAG. It translates to CASSAASGSYE. The full CDR3 protein reads CASSAASGSYEQYF.

Many counts were recorded for this clone. The CDR3 end is not reached by the read, which stops 3 residues before it; the germline J gene fills it in. The chain carries TRBV2 and TRBJ1-4; TRBD1 matches 9 bases. Germline values: CDR1 SNHLY, CDR2 FYNNEI. V trimming: 6 bases; J trimming: 6 bases; junction bases outside the gene matches: 11. The CDR3 contains 16 residues. Partial CDR3 DNA: TGTGCCAGCAGCCGGGACAGGGCTCTAATGGATGAAAAA. Translated: CASSRDRALMDEK. The whole CDR3 sequence is CASSRDRALMDEKLFF.

In its sample, this clone was seen many times. The read comes to an end 3 residues before the CDR3 does, leaving the germline J gene to fill in the end. The rearrangement links TRBV5-1 to TRBJ1-2; the match to TRBD1 covers 7 bases. CDR3 size: 14 residues. CDR1 is SGHRS, CDR2 YFSETQ, per germline. Partial CDR3 DNA: TGCGCCAGCAGCTTACCAGGGGGAATAGTCGGC. Translation: CASSLPGGIVG. The whole CDR3 protein is CASSLPGGIVGYTF.

This clone was observed many times. The read comes to an end 3 residues before the CDR3 does, leaving the germline J gene to fill in the end. V gene TRBV4-1 combines with J gene TRBJ1-5, with a weak D call TRBD1 (5 bases). The CDR3 is 16 amino acids. Trimming pared 5 bases from V and 3 bases from J, leaving 17 bases between. The germline V gene encodes CDR1 MGHRA and CDR2 YSYEKL. The part of the CDR3 DNA that was read is TGCGCCAGCAGCGAAGGGCGGGGGATGCCCAATCAGCCC. The encoded protein is CASSEGRGMPNQP. The full CDR3 is CASSEGRGMPNQPQHF.

In its sample, this clone was seen many times. The read ends 3 residues before the CDR3 terminus; that terminus is restored from the germline J gene. V usage is TRBV19 and J usage is TRBJ2-3; 11 bases are shared with TRBD2. This CDR3 contains 14 residues. Germline-derived CDR1 and CDR2 are LNHDA and SQIVND (reference sequence). V dropped 8 bases and J dropped 3; count of bases not matched to a gene: 4. The CDR3 sequence is CASCLAGGTDTQYF. CDR3 DNA, as far as it was read: TGTGCCAGTTGCCTAGCGGGAGGAACAGATACG.

This clone has ten or more counts. The read stops 3 residues short of the end of the CDR3; the missing end is completed from the germline J gene. The V call is TRBV10-3, the J call TRBJ2-3, with D possibly being TRBD1 (6 bases). The ends were cut back, 8 bases at V and 1 base at J, with 10 bases in the middle. Germline CDR1 ENHRY, CDR2 SYGVKD. CDR3 size: 13 residues. The CDR3 region is CAIGYRGTDTQYF. Incomplete CDR3 DNA: TGTGCCATCGGATACAGGGGCACAGATACG.

This clone has a count of ten or more. The read terminates 3 residues ahead of where the CDR3 ends, so the germline J gene completes it. The genes are TRBV19 and TRBJ2-2; 15 bases agree with TRBD2. Per the germline V gene, CDR1 is LNHDA and CDR2 is SQIVND (reference sequence). CDR3 length: 17 residues. Germline trimming cut 4 bases from V and 4 bases from J; bases unmatched to any gene: 4. Here the CDR3 reads CASSKGLAGGGTGELFF. The CDR3 DNA, read in part, is TGTGCCAGTAGTAAGGGACTAGCGGGAGGAGGCACCGGGGAG.

The table lists this clone with many counts. The read halts 3 residues ahead of the CDR3 end, with the missing end drawn from the germline J gene. The chain recombines TRBV10-1 with TRBJ2-1, with a tentative D call TRBD2 (5 bases). The CDR3 contains 14 residues. V dropped 10 bases and J dropped 5 bases, with 18 bases sitting between them. From germline, CDR1 is WNHNN and CDR2 SYGVQD (reference sequence). CDR3 DNA (partial): TGCGCCACCCCCACTAGAAGGGTTAACAATGAG. It yields the protein CATPTRRVNNE. The whole CDR3 reads CATPTRRVNNEQFF.

The covered CDR3 bases are TGTGCCACTATAGCGGGAGCGTACAATGAG. This encodes CATIAGAYNE. The entire CDR3 protein reads CATIAGAYNEQFF. The chain is built from TRBV2 and TRBJ2-1, with TRBD2 identical over 9 bases. The sequenced fragment ends 3 residues before the CDR3 boundary, so the rest is inferred from the germline J gene. This CDR3 is 13 amino acids long. The germline V gene encodes CDR1 SNHLY and CDR2 FYNNEI. Germline trimming cut 10 bases from V and 4 bases from J; bases unmatched to any gene: 5.

This clone was seen at least ten times. With the read ending 3 residues before the CDR3 end, the germline J gene is used to fill in that end. This sequence joins TRBV18 and TRBJ1-1; a possible D gene is TRBD1 (5 bases). V was clipped by 4 bases and J by 0 bases, with 18 bases between them. The length of the CDR3 is 17 residues. Germline loops: CDR1 KGHSH, CDR2 LQKENI. The sequenced part of the CDR3 DNA is TGTGCCAGCTCACGATCAGGGTCCCCGATCATGAACACTGAA. Residues: CASSRSGSPIMNTE. The entire CDR3 is CASSRSGSPIMNTEAFF. The whole variable domain, filled in from reference TRBV18 and TRBJ1-1, reads NAGVMQNPRHLVRRRGQEARLRCSPMKGHSHVYWYRQLPEEGLKFMVYLQKENIIDESGMPKERFSAEFPKEGPSILRIQQVVRGDSAAYFCASSRSGSPIMNTEAFFGQGTRLTVV.

This clone came up many times. The CDR3 end lies 3 residues beyond the end of the read and is filled in from the germline J gene. This chain joins TRBV28 and TRBJ1-2; D remains ambiguous. This CDR3 has 14 residues. The V and J ends lost 5 bases and 6 bases respectively, with 16 bases between them. CDR1 and CDR2 from the germline V gene are MDHEN and SYDVKM. The CDR3 DNA, read in part, is TGTGCCAGCAGTCCCGACACTGAAATCGATGGC. Translating it yields CASSPDTEIDG. The entire CDR3 is CASSPDTEIDGYTF.

There are many counts of this clone. Read data end 3 residues before the CDR3 end; the end is taken from the germline J gene. This chain connects TRBV10-3 to TRBJ1-3; no clear D. The length of the CDR3 is 14 residues. The ends were cut back, 5 bases at V and 0 bases at J, with 8 bases in the middle. Germline values: CDR1 ENHRY, CDR2 SYGVKD. The part of the CDR3 DNA that was read is TGTGCCATCAGTCCGCGCGGCTCTGGAAACACC. Translated: CAISPRGSGNT. In full, the CDR3 is CAISPRGSGNTIYF.

This clone was detected a few times. The read terminates 3 residues before the CDR3 end, so the remaining end is supplied by the germline J gene. V usage is TRBV7-2 and J usage is TRBJ2-7; D is ambiguous. Trimming left V 3 bases short and J 3 bases short, with 6 bases between. The germline CDR1 and CDR2 sequences are SGHTA and FQGNSA. CDR3 length equals 12 residues. The part of the CDR3 DNA that was read is TGTGCCAGCAGCTTGGTAGACTACGAG. It codes for CASSLVDYE. The whole CDR3 is CASSLVDYEQYF.

This clone was seen many times. The read ends 3 residues shy of where the CDR3 ends; the end is completed using the germline J gene. This chain joins TRBV4-2 and TRBJ1-5; the match to TRBD1 covers 8 bases. CDR1 and CDR2 (germline): LGHNA, YNFKEQ. Germline trimming cut 0 bases from V and 7 bases from J; bases unmatched to any gene: 5. The CDR3 has 15 amino acids. The CDR3 sequence is CASSQDSTGEQPQHF. CDR3 bases read: TGTGCCAGCAGCCAAGATTCGACAGGGGAACAGCCC.

This clone has a count of ten or more. The CDR3 end lies 3 residues beyond the end of the read and is filled in from the germline J gene. The rearrangement uses TRBV6-4 and TRBJ1-1; D is perhaps TRBD1 (5 bases). The CDR3 is 13 amino acids. With 6 bases removed from V and 1 base from J, the gap between germline ends came to 9 bases. CDR1 and CDR2 from the germline V gene are MRHNA and SNTAGT. The CDR3 loop reads CASSQQANTEAFF. Incomplete CDR3 DNA: TGTGCCAGCAGCCAACAGGCGAACACTGAA.

In its sample, this clone was seen many times. Read coverage stops 3 residues before the CDR3 terminus; the germline J gene supplies the remainder. The gene calls are TRBV9 and TRBJ2-2; D is possibly TRBD2 (6 bases). Looked up from germline, CDR1 is SGDLS and CDR2 is YYNGEE. Trimming removed 4 bases from V and 6 bases from J, with 19 bases in between. CDR3 length: 16 residues. The chain's CDR3 is CASSSTSNRRAGELFF. The CDR3 DNA, read in part, is TGTGCCAGCAGCTCTACTAGCAACCGGAGGGCCGGGGAG.

This clone was detected ten times or more. The CDR3 end lies 3 residues beyond the end of the read and is filled in from the germline J gene. The chain is built from TRBV2 and TRBJ2-2; the D is unclear. Per the germline V gene, CDR1 is SNHLY and CDR2 is FYNNEI. The CDR3 extends over 15 amino acids. The V end lost 5 bases, the J end lost 7 bases, and 17 bases lay between the germline ends. This chain's CDR3 is CASSSNRNTGGELFF. The DNA read from the CDR3 is TGTGCCAGCAGTTCCAACCGGAATACGGGCGGGGAG.

This clone was recorded at least ten times. CDR3 amino acids: CASSSSGTSYNEQFF. CDR3 DNA, as far as it was read: TGCGCCAGCAGCTCCTCCGGGACTAGCTACAATGAG. The chain joins TRBV5-1 to TRBJ2-1, with 8 bases that match TRBD2. With the read ending 3 residues before the CDR3 end, the germline J gene is used to fill in that end. The CDR3 is made up of 15 amino acids. The germline gives CDR1 SGHRS, CDR2 YFSETQ. V lost 3 bases, J lost 3 bases, and 5 bases stayed unmatched.

Ten or more counts support this clone. Sequencing ends 3 residues short of the CDR3 end; the germline J gene provides the rest. The chain recombines TRBV19 with TRBJ2-2, with D perhaps TRBD1 (5 bases). Germline-derived CDR1 and CDR2 are LNHDA and SQIVND (reference sequence). Trimming stripped 7 bases from V and 1 base from J, with 16 bases between. This CDR3 has 16 residues. CDR3 bases read: TGTGCCAGTACCCCCCCCGGAAGGGGGAACACCGGGGAG. Its protein product is CASTPPGRGNTGE. The CDR3 in its entirety is CASTPPGRGNTGELFF. The full variable domain, completed using reference TRBV19 and TRBJ2-2, is DGGITQSPKYLFRKEGQNVTLSCEQNLNHDAMYWYRQDPGQGLRLIYYSQIVNDFQKGDIAEGYSVSREKKESFPLTVTSAQKNPTAFYLCASTPPGRGNTGELFFGEGSRLTVL.

Ten or more counts support this clone. The read halts 3 residues ahead of the CDR3 end, with the missing end drawn from the germline J gene. The rearrangement joins TRBV5-1 to TRBJ1-2, with TRBD1 matching 9 bases. CDR3 length: 15 amino acids. V shed 4 bases and J 5 bases; nucleotides not matched to a gene: 9. From germline, CDR1 is SGHRS and CDR2 YFSETQ. The CDR3 loop reads CASSIRDRAHYGYTF. The part of the CDR3 DNA that was read is TGCGCCAGCAGCATCCGGGACAGGGCTCATTATGGC. Supplemented by reference TRBV5-1 and TRBJ1-2, the full variable domain reads KAGVTQTPRYLIKTRGQQVTLSCSPISGHRSVSWYQQTPGQGLQFLFEYFSETQRNKGNFPGRFSGRQFSNSRSEMNVSTLELGDSALYLCASSIRDRAHYGYTFGSGTRLTVV.

This clone was seen repeatedly, ten times or more. Read data end 3 residues before the CDR3 end; the end is taken from the germline J gene. The V gene is TRBV29-1, the J gene TRBJ1-1; D ambiguous. The V end lost 3 bases, the J end lost 0 bases, and 11 bases lay between the germline ends. CDR3 length: 14 amino acids. Germline loops: CDR1 SQVTM, CDR2 ANQGSEA. The sequenced part of the CDR3 DNA is TGCAGCGTTGACCCCGGTGCGGTGAACACTGAA. Translating gives CSVDPGAVNTE. The entire CDR3 protein is CSVDPGAVNTEAFF.

CDR3 DNA (partial): TGTGCCAGCAGCTCAGCGAGAAATCAGCCC. Its protein product is CASSSARNQP. In full, the CDR3 is CASSSARNQPQHF. This chain joins TRBV11-2 and TRBJ1-5, with unresolved D. The CDR3 extends 3 residues past the end of the read, so its final part is completed from the germline J gene. This CDR3 spans 13 amino acids. CDR1 SGHAT and CDR2 FQNNGV come from the germline V gene. V was pared by 4 bases and J by 4 bases, with 8 bases between.

This clone was recorded at least ten times. The part of the CDR3 DNA that was read is TGCGCCAGCAGTCCCGGGGCGGGGACCTCCTACAATGAG. Protein sequence: CASSPGAGTSYNE. The entire CDR3 protein is CASSPGAGTSYNEQFF. The chain joins TRBV5-1 to TRBJ2-1; TRBD2 might be the D (6 bases). The read terminates 3 residues ahead of where the CDR3 ends, so the germline J gene completes it. This CDR3 region has 16 residues. The V end was cut by 5 bases, the J end by 0 bases, with 15 bases between. Germline values: CDR1 SGHRS, CDR2 YFSETQ.

In its sample, this clone was seen many times. The read stops 3 residues short of the end of the CDR3; the missing end is completed from the germline J gene. The chain recombines TRBV7-2 with TRBJ2-2; D is perhaps TRBD1 (6 bases). The CDR3 has 15 amino acids. Germline-derived CDR1 and CDR2 are SGHTA and FQGNSA. The V gene lost 0 bases and the J gene lost 1 base, with 6 bases spanning the gap. This chain's CDR3 is CASSLAQGNTGELFF. The sequenced part of the CDR3 DNA is TGTGCCAGCAGCTTAGCACAGGGGAACACCGGGGAG. Looking up the rest from reference TRBV7-2 and TRBJ2-2 gives the full variable domain: GAGVSQSPSNKVTEKGKDVELRCDPISGHTALYWYRQSLGQGLEFLIYFQGNSAPDKSGLPSDRFSAERTGGSVSTLTIQRTQQEDSAVYLCASSLAQGNTGELFFGEGSRLTVL.

This clone was seen repeatedly, ten times or more. The read comes to an end 3 residues before the CDR3 does, leaving the germline J gene to fill in the end. The chain links TRBV12-5 to TRBJ1-5; 8 bases match TRBD1. The CDR3 spans 16 residues. The V segment lost 3 bases and the J segment 4 bases; nucleotides outside the gene matches: 8. Germline assignment: CDR1 LGHNT and CDR2 FRNRAP. CDR3 residues: CASGFTADRANQPQHF. The sequenced part of the CDR3 DNA is TGTGCTAGTGGTTTCACGGCGGACAGGGCGAATCAGCCC.

The CDR3 sequence: CASSFSTKAGLGINEQFF. CDR3 bases read: TGTGCCAGCAGCTTCTCCACCAAGGCGGGACTCGGGATAAATGAG. The chain recombines TRBV7-6 with TRBJ2-1; D perhaps matches TRBD2 (6 bases). The read falls 3 residues short of the CDR3 end, and the missing part is taken from the germline J gene. Trimming took off 3 bases at V and 7 bases at J, with 25 bases between the two ends. Germline CDR1 is SGHVS and CDR2 is FNYEAQ. CDR3 length: 18 residues. The variable domain in full, completed from reference TRBV7-6 and TRBJ2-1, reads GAGVSQSPRYKVTKRGQDVALRCDPISGHVSLYWYRQALGQGPEFLTYFNYEAQQDKSGLPNDRFSAERPEGSISTLTIQRTEQRDSAMYRCASSFSTKAGLGINEQFFGPGTRLTVL.

This clone was seen ten or more times. The read terminates 3 residues before the CDR3 end, so the remaining end is supplied by the germline J gene. Other DNA sequences in the sample encode the same CDR3. The chain is built from TRBV19 and TRBJ2-7; TRBD1 matches at 8 bases. The CDR3 sequence is 13 residues long. V shed 3 bases, J shed 3 bases, and the junction held 1 base outside the gene matches. The germline CDR1 and CDR2 sequences are LNHDA and SQIVND (reference sequence). Partial CDR3 DNA: TGTGCCAGTAGTATCGGACAGGGCTACGAG. Residues: CASSIGQGYE. The CDR3 reads in full as CASSIGQGYEQYF.

This clone has ten or more counts. The read ends 3 residues before the CDR3 terminus; that terminus is restored from the germline J gene. The chain has TRBV6-2 or TRBV6-3 and TRBJ2-2, with D uncertain. Germline-derived CDR1 and CDR2 are MNHEY and SVGEGT. Trimming took off 2 bases at V and 3 bases at J, with 10 bases between the two ends. The CDR3 length is 15 residues. CDR3 amino acids: CASSYALDYTGELFF. Partial CDR3 DNA: TGTGCCAGCAGTTACGCCCTTGACTACACCGGGGAG.

In this sample, this clone turned up many times. The read ends 3 residues early relative to the CDR3; the germline J gene fills the gap. The chain is built from TRBV29-1 and TRBJ1-3, with D perhaps TRBD1 (6 bases). CDR3 size: 15 residues. Germline V gene sequence: CDR1 SQVTM, CDR2 ANQGSEA. The V and J ends lost 4 bases and 0 bases respectively, with 13 bases between them. The DNA read from the CDR3 is TGCAGCGTTGCCTCTCGGACAGACTCTGGAAACACC. It specifies CSVASRTDSGNT. The whole CDR3 sequence reads CSVASRTDSGNTIYF.